The T cell receptor (beta chain) described here comes from a study of CD4 and CD8 cells across lung adenocarcinoma regions. Samples came from patients with localized non-small cell lung adenocarcinoma. TCRdb reprocessed the PCR reads with MiXCR, giving one entry per CDR3 protein. The sample has around 15,000 distinct CDR3 sequences; over 50% are singletons. Germline loops: CDR1 MNHEY, CDR2 SVGEGT. This CDR3 has 15 amino acids. V lost 2 bases and J 8 bases, leaving 15 bases between the germline ends. The chain recombines TRBV6-2 or TRBV6-3 with TRBJ1-4, with D maybe TRBD1 (6 bases). This clonotype was sampled from a female donor with lung adenocarcinoma. The CD4 and CD8 labels of this study may be unreliable. The sequencing sample was made of CD8+ T cells from the center of a lung tumor. In DNA, the CDR3 is TGTGCCAGCAGTTACCAGACAGGCTTAAACGAAAAACTGTTTTTT. Translating it yields CASSYQTGLNEKLFF.